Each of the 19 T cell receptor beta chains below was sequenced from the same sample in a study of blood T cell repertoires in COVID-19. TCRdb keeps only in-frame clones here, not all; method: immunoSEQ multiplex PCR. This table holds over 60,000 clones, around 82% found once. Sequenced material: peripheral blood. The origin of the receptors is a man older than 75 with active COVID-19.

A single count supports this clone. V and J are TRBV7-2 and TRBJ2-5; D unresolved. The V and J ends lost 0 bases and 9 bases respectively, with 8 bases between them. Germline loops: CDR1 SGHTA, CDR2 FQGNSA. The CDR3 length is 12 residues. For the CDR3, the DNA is TGTGCCAGCAGCTTAGCGTCGGCGGCCCAGTACTTC. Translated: CASSLASAAQYF.

DNA for the CDR3: TGTGCCAGCAGCGACACTCGCACAGATACGCAGTATTTT. It codes for CASSDTRTDTQYF. The chain uses TRBV7-2 and TRBJ2-3; D remains ambiguous. Trimming pared 5 bases from V and 1 base from J, leaving 7 bases between. The germline V gene has CDR1 SGHTA and CDR2 FQGNSA. CDR3 length equals 13 residues.

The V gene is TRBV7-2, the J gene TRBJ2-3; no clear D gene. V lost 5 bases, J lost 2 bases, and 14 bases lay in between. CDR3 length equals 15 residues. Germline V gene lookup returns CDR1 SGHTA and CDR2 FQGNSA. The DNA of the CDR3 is TGTGCCAGCAGCCCCGACACGAAAGTCACAGATACGCAGTATTTT. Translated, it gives CASSPDTKVTDTQYF. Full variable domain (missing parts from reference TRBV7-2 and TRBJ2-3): GAGVSQSPSNKVTEKGKDVELRCDPISGHTALYWYRQSLGQGLEFLIYFQGNSAPDKSGLPSDRFSAERTGGSVSTLTIQRTQQEDSAVYLCASSPDTKVTDTQYFGPGTRLTVL.

CDR3 sequence reads: CASSRGQSYNEQFF. The CDR3 nucleotides read TGTGCCAGCTCACGAGGACAGTCCTACAATGAGCAGTTCTTC. The chain couples TRBV18 to TRBJ2-1, with a tentative D call TRBD1 (6 bases). The CDR3 is 14 residues long. Germline loops: CDR1 KGHSH, CDR2 LQKENI. V lost 4 bases to trimming and J lost 1 base, with 8 bases between them. The variable domain in full, with the rest retrieved from reference TRBV18 and TRBJ2-1, is NAGVMQNPRHLVRRRGQEARLRCSPMKGHSHVYWYRQLPEEGLKFMVYLQKENIIDESGMPKERFSAEFPKEGPSILRIQQVVRGDSAAYFCASSRGQSYNEQFFGPGTRLTVL.

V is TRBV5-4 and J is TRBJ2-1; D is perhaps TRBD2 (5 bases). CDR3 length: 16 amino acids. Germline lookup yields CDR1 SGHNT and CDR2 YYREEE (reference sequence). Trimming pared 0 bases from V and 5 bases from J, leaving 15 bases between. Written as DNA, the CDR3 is TGTGCCAGCAGCTTGGCCGGGCGGGTAGGAAACAATGAGCAGTTCTTC. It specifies CASSLAGRVGNNEQFF.

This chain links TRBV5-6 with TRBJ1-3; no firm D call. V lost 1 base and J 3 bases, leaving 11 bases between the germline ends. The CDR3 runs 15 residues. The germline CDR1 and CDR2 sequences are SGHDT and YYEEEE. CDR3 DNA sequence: TGTGCCAGCAGCTTGCCAGGAAACTTTGGAAACACCATATATTTT. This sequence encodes CASSLPGNFGNTIYF.

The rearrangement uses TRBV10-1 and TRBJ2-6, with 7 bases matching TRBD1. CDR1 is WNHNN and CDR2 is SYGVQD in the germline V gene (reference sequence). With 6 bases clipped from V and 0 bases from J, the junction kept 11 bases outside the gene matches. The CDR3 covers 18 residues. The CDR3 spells CASRPPRTGDSGANVLTF. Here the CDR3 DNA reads TGCGCCAGCAGACCTCCAAGGACAGGCGACTCTGGGGCCAACGTCCTGACTTTC.

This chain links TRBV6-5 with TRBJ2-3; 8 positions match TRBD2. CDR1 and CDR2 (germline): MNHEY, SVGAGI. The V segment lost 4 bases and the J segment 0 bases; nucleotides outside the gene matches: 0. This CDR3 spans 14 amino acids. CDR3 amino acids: CASSLAGSTDTQYF. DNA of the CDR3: TGTGCCAGCAGTTTAGCGGGGAGCACAGATACGCAGTATTTT.

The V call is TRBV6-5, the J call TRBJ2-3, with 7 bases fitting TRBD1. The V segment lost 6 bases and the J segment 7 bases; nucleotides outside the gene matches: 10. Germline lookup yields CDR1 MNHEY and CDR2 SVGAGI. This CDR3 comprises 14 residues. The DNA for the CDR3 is TGTGCCAGCAGCTACGGACAGGATAGGAATACGCAGTATTTT. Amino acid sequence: CASSYGQDRNTQYF.

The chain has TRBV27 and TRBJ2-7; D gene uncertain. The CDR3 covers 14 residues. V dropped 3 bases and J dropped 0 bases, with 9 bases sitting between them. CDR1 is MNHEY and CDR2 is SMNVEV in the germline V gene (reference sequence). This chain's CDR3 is CASSFRRSSYEQYF. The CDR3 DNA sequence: TGTGCCAGCAGTTTTAGGCGGAGCTCCTACGAGCAGTACTTC.

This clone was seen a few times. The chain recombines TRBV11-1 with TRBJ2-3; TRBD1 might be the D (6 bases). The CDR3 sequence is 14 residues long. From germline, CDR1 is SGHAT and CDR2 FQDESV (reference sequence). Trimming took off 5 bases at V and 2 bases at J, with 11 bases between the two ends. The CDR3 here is CASSTGQLTDTQYF. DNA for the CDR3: TGTGCCAGCAGCACCGGACAGCTCACAGATACGCAGTATTTT.

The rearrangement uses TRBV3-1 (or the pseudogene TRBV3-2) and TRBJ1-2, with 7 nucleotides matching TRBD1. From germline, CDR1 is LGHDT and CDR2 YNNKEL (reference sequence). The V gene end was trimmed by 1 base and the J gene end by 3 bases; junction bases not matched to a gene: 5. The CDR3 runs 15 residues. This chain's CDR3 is CASSQADRVDYGYTF. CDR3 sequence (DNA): TGTGCCAGCAGCCAAGCTGACAGGGTTGACTATGGCTACACCTTC.

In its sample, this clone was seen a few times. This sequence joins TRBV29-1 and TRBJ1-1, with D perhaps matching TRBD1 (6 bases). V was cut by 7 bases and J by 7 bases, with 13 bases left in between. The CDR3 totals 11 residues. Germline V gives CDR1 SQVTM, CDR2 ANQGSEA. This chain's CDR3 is CSAYREIEAFF. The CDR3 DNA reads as TGCAGCGCGTACAGGGAAATTGAAGCTTTCTTT.

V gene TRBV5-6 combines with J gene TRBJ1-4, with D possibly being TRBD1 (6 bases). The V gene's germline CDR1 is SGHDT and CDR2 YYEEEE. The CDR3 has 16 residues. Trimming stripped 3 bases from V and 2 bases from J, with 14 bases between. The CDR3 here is CASSYQTGSTNEKLFF. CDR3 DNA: TGTGCCAGCAGCTACCAAACAGGGTCGACTAATGAAAAACTGTTTTTT.

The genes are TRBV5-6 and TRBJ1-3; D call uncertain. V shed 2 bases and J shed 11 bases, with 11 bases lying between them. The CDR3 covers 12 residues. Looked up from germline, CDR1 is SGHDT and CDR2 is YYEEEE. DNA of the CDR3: TGTGCCAGCAGCTTCTCATTCGGGGCCATATATTTT. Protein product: CASSFSFGAIYF.

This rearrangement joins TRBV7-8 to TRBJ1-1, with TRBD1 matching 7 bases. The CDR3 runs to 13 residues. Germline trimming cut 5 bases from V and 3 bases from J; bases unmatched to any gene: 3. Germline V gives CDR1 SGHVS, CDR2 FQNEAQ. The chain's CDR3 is CASSTQGYTEAFF. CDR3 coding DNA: TGTGCCAGCAGCACACAGGGGTACACTGAAGCTTTCTTT.

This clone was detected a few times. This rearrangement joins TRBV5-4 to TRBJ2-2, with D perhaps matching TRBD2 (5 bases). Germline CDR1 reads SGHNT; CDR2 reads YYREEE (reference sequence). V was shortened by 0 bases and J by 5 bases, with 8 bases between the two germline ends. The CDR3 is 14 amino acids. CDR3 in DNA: TGTGCCAGCAGCTTGGGAGGGCAAACCGGGGAGCTGTTTTTT. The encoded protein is CASSLGGQTGELFF.

This CDR3 reads CASSLATTASSAGELFF. The CDR3 region has the DNA TGTGCCAGCAGCTTAGCGACGACAGCCTCGTCCGCCGGGGAGCTGTTTTTT. This chain links TRBV7-2 with TRBJ2-2; TRBD1 might be the D (5 bases). V was pared by 0 bases and J by 6 bases, with 17 bases between. The CDR3 runs to 17 residues. CDR1 is SGHTA and CDR2 is FQGNSA in the germline V gene. The whole variable domain, filled in from reference TRBV7-2 and TRBJ2-2, reads GAGVSQSPSNKVTEKGKDVELRCDPISGHTALYWYRQSLGQGLEFLIYFQGNSAPDKSGLPSDRFSAERTGGSVSTLTIQRTQQEDSAVYLCASSLATTASSAGELFFGEGSRLTVL.

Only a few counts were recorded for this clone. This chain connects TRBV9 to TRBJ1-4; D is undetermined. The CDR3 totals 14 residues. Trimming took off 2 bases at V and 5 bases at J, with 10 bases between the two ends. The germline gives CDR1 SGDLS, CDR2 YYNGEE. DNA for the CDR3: TGTGCCAGCAGCGTCGGCGGGCCAAATGAAAAACTGTTTTTT. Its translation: CASSVGGPNEKLFF.